These T cell receptor beta chains were read from a single sample in a study. TCRdb re-called the 5' RACE reads with MiXCR, one entry per CDR3 protein. The data hold more than 4,500 distinct CDR3 sequences, with 70% to 85% observed a single time. Sequencing was carried out using naive CD4+ T cells sorted from blood. Every receptor here comes from a female donor with breast cancer. Each CDR3 is given with its conserved first and last residue. The order of the fields is D gene, V gene, J gene, clone size, CDR3 DNA, CDR3 protein. D genes are given only for firm matches. Clone size is not always given. Where it is, it says once, few, many or a class for expanded clones.

D gene: TRBD1
V gene: TRBV20-1
J gene: TRBJ1-5
clone size: .
CDR3 DNA: TGCAGTGCTAGATCGCGGACAGGGGCTTCCAATCAGCCCCAGCATTTT
CDR3 protein: CSARSRTGASNQPQHF

D gene: TRBD2
V gene: TRBV13
J gene: TRBJ2-3
clone size: .
CDR3 DNA: TGTGCCAGCAGCTACCGACTAGCAGGTTCGGGAGATACGCAGTATTTT
CDR3 protein: CASSYRLAGSGDTQYF

D gene: .
V gene: TRBV5-6
J gene: TRBJ1-3
clone size: few
CDR3 DNA: TGTGCCAGCAGACCGCAGGGAGCTGGAAACACCATATATTTT
CDR3 protein: CASRPQGAGNTIYF

D gene: .
V gene: TRBV7-2
J gene: TRBJ1-5
clone size: few
CDR3 DNA: TGTGCCAGCAGCTTGGCAGGGACTTCGAATCAGCCCCAGCATTTT
CDR3 protein: CASSLAGTSNQPQHF

D gene: TRBD1
V gene: TRBV6-5
J gene: TRBJ2-7
clone size: .
CDR3 DNA: TGTGCCAGCCAATCGAGAACAGGACAGGGGGCCTTATACGAGCAGTACTTC
CDR3 protein: CASQSRTGQGALYEQYF

D gene: TRBD2
V gene: TRBV5-1
J gene: TRBJ2-1
clone size: few
CDR3 DNA: TGCGCCAGCAGCCTCCAGCGGGGGAGCTCCTACAATGAGCAGTTCTTC
CDR3 protein: CASSLQRGSSYNEQFF

D gene: TRBD1
V gene: TRBV12-3/TRBV12-4
J gene: TRBJ1-4
clone size: .
CDR3 DNA: TGTGCCAGCAGAAAGCGACAGGGGCGAACAACTAATGAAAAACTGTTTTTT
CDR3 protein: CASRKRQGRTTNEKLFF

D gene: TRBD1
V gene: TRBV5-1
J gene: TRBJ2-7
clone size: .
CDR3 DNA: TGCGCCAGCAGCTTGTACAGGGGGCTGAACGAGCAGTACTTC
CDR3 protein: CASSLYRGLNEQYF

D gene: .
V gene: TRBV6-5
J gene: TRBJ2-7
clone size: .
CDR3 DNA: TGTGCCAGTAGTTACTCGTGGGGAGCCTACGAGCAGTACTTC
CDR3 protein: CASSYSWGAYEQYF

D gene: TRBD2
V gene: TRBV7-6
J gene: TRBJ2-1
clone size: .
CDR3 DNA: TGTGCCAGCAGCTTAGCCCGAGCGGGAGACGGGAATGAGCAGTTCTTC
CDR3 protein: CASSLARAGDGNEQFF

D gene: TRBD2
V gene: TRBV6-5
J gene: TRBJ2-2
clone size: .
CDR3 DNA: TGTGCCAGCAGTTACACCCGAACGGGCGGGGGCGGGGAGCTGTTTTTT
CDR3 protein: CASSYTRTGGGGELFF

D gene: .
V gene: TRBV6-5
J gene: TRBJ1-2
clone size: .
CDR3 DNA: TGTGCCAGCAGGCTAGACAGACTCTATGGCTACACCTTC
CDR3 protein: CASRLDRLYGYTF

D gene: TRBD2
V gene: TRBV18
J gene: TRBJ2-2
clone size: .
CDR3 DNA: TGTGCCAGCTCACCCCAGCCGGGACTAGCGGGGAACACCGGGGAGCTGTTTTTT
CDR3 protein: CASSPQPGLAGNTGELFF

D gene: TRBD2
V gene: TRBV20-1
J gene: TRBJ2-5
clone size: .
CDR3 DNA: TGCAGTGCTAGAGATCTACGACTAGCGGAAGAGACCCAGTACTTC
CDR3 protein: CSARDLRLAEETQYF

D gene: .
V gene: TRBV5-1
J gene: TRBJ2-6
clone size: .
CDR3 DNA: TGCGCCAGCAGCTTTTCAGGCTCTGGGGCCAACGTCCTGACTTTC
CDR3 protein: CASSFSGSGANVLTF

D gene: TRBD1
V gene: TRBV7-9
J gene: TRBJ1-1
clone size: .
CDR3 DNA: TGTGCCAGCCAGGGACAGGGGTACACTGAAGCTTTCTTT
CDR3 protein: CASQGQGYTEAFF

D gene: .
V gene: TRBV20-1
J gene: TRBJ2-5
clone size: once
CDR3 DNA: TGCAGTCCAACCACAGGGTTGGAGACCCAGTACTTC
CDR3 protein: CSPTTGLETQYF

D gene: .
V gene: TRBV15
J gene: TRBJ1-1
clone size: .
CDR3 DNA: TGTGCCACCAGCAGAGATTCGGGGGCCACTGAAGCTTTCTTT
CDR3 protein: CATSRDSGATEAFF

D gene: .
V gene: TRBV20-1
J gene: TRBJ1-1
clone size: .
CDR3 DNA: TGCAGTGCGAAGAAACAGGGAACTAACACTGAAGCTTTCTTT
CDR3 protein: CSAKKQGTNTEAFF

D gene: TRBD2
V gene: TRBV11-2
J gene: TRBJ2-7
clone size: .
CDR3 DNA: TGTGCCAGCAGCTTTCGGCGGGGGGCCTACGAGCAGTACTTC
CDR3 protein: CASSFRRGAYEQYF

D gene: .
V gene: TRBV5-1
J gene: TRBJ2-5
clone size: few
CDR3 DNA: TGCGCCAGCAGCTTGGAAGGTCAGAGAGAGACCCAGTACTTC
CDR3 protein: CASSLEGQRETQYF

D gene: TRBD2
V gene: TRBV3-1
J gene: TRBJ2-3
clone size: .
CDR3 DNA: TGTGCCAGCAGCCCTACGAGCGGGGCGCAGTATTTT
CDR3 protein: CASSPTSGAQYF

D gene: .
V gene: TRBV7-6
J gene: TRBJ2-1
clone size: few
CDR3 DNA: TGTGCCAGCAGCCAAAGTGGGGGTGAGCAGTTCTTC
CDR3 protein: CASSQSGGEQFF

D gene: TRBD2
V gene: TRBV20-1
J gene: TRBJ2-1
clone size: .
CDR3 DNA: TGCAGTGTTGGCAAGCCAAAAGCGGGAGGCAGTCACAATGAGCAGTTCTTC
CDR3 protein: CSVGKPKAGGSHNEQFF

D gene: .
V gene: TRBV4-1
J gene: TRBJ2-7
clone size: once
CDR3 DNA: TGCGCCAGCAGCCGAAAACTTAAAGAGGGGCACGAGCAGTACTTC
CDR3 protein: CASSRKLKEGHEQYF

D gene: TRBD1
V gene: TRBV20-1
J gene: TRBJ1-2
clone size: .
CDR3 DNA: TGCAGTGCTAGGGACAGGGGCTATGGCTACACCTTC
CDR3 protein: CSARDRGYGYTF

D gene: TRBD2
V gene: TRBV28
J gene: TRBJ2-7
clone size: .
CDR3 DNA: TGTGCCAGCAGCCCGTCTAGCGGGGGATACGAGCAGTACTTC
CDR3 protein: CASSPSSGGYEQYF

D gene: .
V gene: TRBV6-5
J gene: TRBJ1-5
clone size: .
CDR3 DNA: TGTGCCAGCAGTTACCTACCGCCGTCTAGCAATCAGCCCCAGCATTTT
CDR3 protein: CASSYLPPSSNQPQHF

D gene: .
V gene: TRBV5-1
J gene: TRBJ2-1
clone size: .
CDR3 DNA: TGCGCCAGCAGCTTGGCTTCTAGCTCAGAGGTTCCTAATGAGCCGTTCTTC
CDR3 protein: CASSLASSSEVPNEPFF

D gene: TRBD2
V gene: TRBV10-3
J gene: TRBJ2-7
clone size: .
CDR3 DNA: TGTGCCATAGGACTAGCGGATGATTACGAGCAGTACTTC
CDR3 protein: CAIGLADDYEQYF

D gene: .
V gene: TRBV11-1
J gene: TRBJ2-5
clone size: .
CDR3 DNA: TGCGCCAGCAGCCCAATCTCCAACCCGGAGACCCAGTACTTC
CDR3 protein: CASSPISNPETQYF

D gene: TRBD2
V gene: TRBV7-3
J gene: TRBJ2-5
clone size: .
CDR3 DNA: TGTGCCAGCAGCCCGGCGGGGGGCCACCAAGAGACCCAGTACTTC
CDR3 protein: CASSPAGGHQETQYF

D gene: .
V gene: TRBV7-2
J gene: TRBJ2-1
clone size: few
CDR3 DNA: TGTGCCAGCAGCTTGGCGGGACTCACTGAGCAGTTCTTC
CDR3 protein: CASSLAGLTEQFF

D gene: .
V gene: TRBV20-1
J gene: TRBJ2-5
clone size: .
CDR3 DNA: TGCAGTGCTAGAGTAGTAAGGTTGACAGAAGAGACCCAGTACTTC
CDR3 protein: CSARVVRLTEETQYF

D gene: TRBD2
V gene: TRBV7-6
J gene: TRBJ2-3
clone size: .
CDR3 DNA: TGTGCCAGCAGCTTAACAACGGGAGGAATGGATACGCAGTATTTT
CDR3 protein: CASSLTTGGMDTQYF

D gene: .
V gene: TRBV12-3/TRBV12-4
J gene: TRBJ2-2
clone size: .
CDR3 DNA: TGTGCCAGCAGTTTTACCGGGGAGCTGTTTTTT
CDR3 protein: CASSFTGELFF

D gene: .
V gene: TRBV29-1
J gene: TRBJ2-7
clone size: .
CDR3 DNA: TGCAGCGTTGAAAACCCTGTCGGCGAGCAGTACTTC
CDR3 protein: CSVENPVGEQYF

D gene: .
V gene: TRBV12-5
J gene: TRBJ2-5
clone size: .
CDR3 DNA: TGTGCTAGTCAAAAGTCCCAAGAGACCCAGTACTTC
CDR3 protein: CASQKSQETQYF

D gene: TRBD2
V gene: TRBV20-1
J gene: TRBJ2-3
clone size: .
CDR3 DNA: TGCAGTGCCAATCTAGCGGAGGGCACAGATACGCAGTATTTT
CDR3 protein: CSANLAEGTDTQYF

D gene: TRBD2
V gene: TRBV7-6
J gene: TRBJ2-5
clone size: few
CDR3 DNA: TGTGCCAGCAGCTTAGGAACTAGCGGCCAAGAGACCCAGTACTTC
CDR3 protein: CASSLGTSGQETQYF

D gene: .
V gene: TRBV20-1
J gene: TRBJ1-3
clone size: .
CDR3 DNA: TGCAGTGCCCCCGATGGGGGAGCAAACACCATATATTTT
CDR3 protein: CSAPDGGANTIYF

D gene: .
V gene: TRBV20-1
J gene: TRBJ2-5
clone size: .
CDR3 DNA: TGCAGTGCTAGTCCGAGCCAAGAGACCCAGTACTTC
CDR3 protein: CSASPSQETQYF

D gene: TRBD1
V gene: TRBV29-1
J gene: TRBJ2-4
clone size: .
CDR3 DNA: TGCAGCGCACTGACAGGGGATATTCAGTACTTC
CDR3 protein: CSALTGDIQYF

D gene: TRBD2
V gene: TRBV27
J gene: TRBJ2-1
clone size: .
CDR3 DNA: TGTGCCAGCAGTCTAGCGGGAGGGCCCCCCGCTGAGCAGTTCTTC
CDR3 protein: CASSLAGGPPAEQFF

D gene: TRBD1
V gene: TRBV28
J gene: TRBJ1-2
clone size: .
CDR3 DNA: TGTGCCAGCAGGGGGACAGGGGGCGCAGGCTATGGCTACACCTTC
CDR3 protein: CASRGTGGAGYGYTF

D gene: .
V gene: TRBV5-6
J gene: TRBJ2-7
clone size: .
CDR3 DNA: TGTGCCAGCAGCGTTCGTGGGGGGCTAAACGAGCAGTACTTC
CDR3 protein: CASSVRGGLNEQYF

D gene: TRBD1
V gene: TRBV5-1
J gene: TRBJ2-1
clone size: once
CDR3 DNA: TGCGCCAGCAGCATTTCCGGGACAGGGCACAATGAGCAGTTCTTC
CDR3 protein: CASSISGTGHNEQFF

D gene: TRBD1
V gene: TRBV12-3/TRBV12-4
J gene: TRBJ1-2
clone size: .
CDR3 DNA: TGTGCCAGCAGTTCCGGACAGGGGACGCACTATGGCTACACCTTC
CDR3 protein: CASSSGQGTHYGYTF

D gene: .
V gene: TRBV19
J gene: TRBJ1-4
clone size: few
CDR3 DNA: TGTGCCAGTAGGGTGGGCGCAACTAATGAAAAACTGTTTTTT
CDR3 protein: CASRVGATNEKLFF

D gene: .
V gene: TRBV6-5
J gene: TRBJ2-5
clone size: .
CDR3 DNA: TGTGCCAGCAGCCGACAAGAGACCCAGTACTTC
CDR3 protein: CASSRQETQYF

D gene: TRBD2
V gene: TRBV7-3
J gene: TRBJ2-3
clone size: few
CDR3 DNA: TGTGCCAGCAGCTCGGGAGGCCTCACAGATACGCAGTATTTT
CDR3 protein: CASSSGGLTDTQYF

D gene: .
V gene: TRBV5-1
J gene: TRBJ1-5
clone size: .
CDR3 DNA: TGCGCCAGCGCAGCAAATCAGCCCCAGCATTTT
CDR3 protein: CASAANQPQHF